This T cell receptor delta chain was sequenced for a study of delta chains in infants with herpesvirus infections (dated 2023 in TCRdb). Broadly, across the study: To characterize gammadelta T cell responses to primary cytomegalovirus (CMV) infection, researchers prospectively followed a birth cohort of Ugandan infants starting at birth. The study searched for a public fetal Vdelta1/Vgamma8 gammadelta TCR clonotype in infants who acquired CMV infection after birth. Belgian fetal and cord blood gammadelta TCR data that had been published previously were included solely for comparison and were not produced in this cohort. Infant blood samples fell into approximate age groups of 1.5, 4, 8 and 12 months. gammadelta TCRs were sequenced from PBMC of roughly 18 CMV-infected infants (one congenitally infected) and about eight CMV-uninfected infants with enough sample available.

This clone qualifies as large (0.1 to 1%). The target of this receptor is not known. The sample holds no much larger clone one base away, and base qualities are not on file. Library construction relied on RT-PCR. TCR cDNA was generated by reverse transcription of PBMC RNA with SuperScript II and gamma-chain- and delta-chain-specific primers. The cDNA was purified with AMPure XP beads, then amplified and indexed with Illumina adapters using the Nextera XT Index Kit. Sequencing of the gammadelta TCR libraries was done on an Illumina MiSeq using a V2 300-cycle kit. The authors' pipeline ran thus. Using MiXCR v2.1.12, CDR3 sequences were assembled, and reads were mapped onto D, J and V genes obtained from GenBank. Repertoire analyses of the CDR3 clonotypes were performed with VDJtools v1.2.1. After TCRdb called clones again from the public reads with CATT, rows with identical DNA were merged. Here the V and J calls rest on TCRdb's processing, not on the authors' analysis. Here the sample has fewer than 1,500 delta-chain clones; 31% occur a single time. In total, the top ten clones hold 15% to 20% of the sample.

The paper's findings and limits, for the study overall: Detection of the public clonotype was limited to the first time point after infection, and the public clonotype was not found in uninfected infants or in infants infected after 120 days. Limitations noted by the authors included a small sample size and a lack of race- or environment-matched controls, because nearly all Ugandans acquire CMV before adulthood. Of 15 to 20 CMV-infected infants, several carried the public Vdelta1 clonotype: the congenitally infected infant plus three who were infected postnatally before 120 days of age. In CMV-uninfected infants, the public clonotype might still be present but below the detection limit. Public-clonotype frequency among Vdelta1 cells appeared to be inversely correlated with age at infection and was observed to decay rapidly, seemingly without persisting beyond approximately 8 weeks.

In Kampala, Uganda, pregnant women receiving prenatal care were recruited and their infants were enrolled, and documentation of maternal HIV status was required. Families received weekly visits, and collection of infant clinical information, oral swabs and peripheral blood began at 6 weeks of age and continued every 4 months after that. Blood was drawn into heparin tubes, and PBMC were separated by Ficoll-Paque density gradient centrifugation and then cryopreserved. The CDR3 contains 26 residues, cysteine and phenylalanine counted. Only the CDR3 portion is preserved as DNA: 78 bases, with reading frame beginning at the first base. CDR1 is given as TSWWSYY and CDR2 as QGS, both from the germline V gene. V is cut back by 6 bases and J by 1 base, with 38 bases in the junction unmatched.

The rearranged segments are TRDV1 and TRDJ1; 10 of the junction bases match TRDD3. Sequenced here: peripheral blood, sampled at time point 3 of longitudinal follow-up. The sequence was collected from a human donor who was a Ugandan infant, either HIV-exposed or HIV-unexposed (not recorded which). The nucleotide sequence reads TGTGCTCTTGGAATTAAAGGGAGGAGTCTCCTACCGACCTGGATCTGGGGGATAACGACCACCGATAAACTCATCTTT. Its translation is CALGIKGRSLLPTWIWGITTTDKLIF.